These 10 T cell receptor beta chains were sequenced from one sample in a study of radiotherapy plus CTLA-4 blockade in lung cancer. Clones were sequenced by immunoSEQ multiplex PCR, and TCRdb holds only the in-frame ones, with some missing. Among some 98,000 clones listed, 82% were seen once. Source: peripheral blood, taken from a patient treated with radiotherapy plus ipilimumab. The receptors shown here come from a human donor with non-small cell lung cancer who had a partial response to radiotherapy plus ipilimumab.

The chain is built from TRBV6-5 and TRBJ2-5, with 11 nucleotides matching TRBD1. The CDR3 contains 14 residues. The germline CDR1 and CDR2 sequences are MNHEY and SVGAGI. J lost 7 bases, V lost 7 bases, and 8 bases had no gene match. The CDR3 reads CASIVGGQGGTQYF. The DNA for the CDR3 is TGTGCCAGCATCGTAGGGGGACAGGGGGGGACCCAGTACTTC.

This clone has just a few counts. This chain uses TRBV29-1 with TRBJ1-4, with 9 bases that match TRBD1. The CDR3 sequence is 12 residues long. Trimming took 4 bases from V and 8 from J; bases not matched to a gene: 2. Per germline, CDR1 SQVTM and CDR2 ANQGSEA. The CDR3 DNA reads as TGCAGCGTTGGTGACAGGGGGGAAAAACTGTTTTTT. This translates into CSVGDRGEKLFF.

The chain uses TRBV5-1 and TRBJ1-4, with D perhaps matching TRBD1 (5 bases). V lost 4 bases, J lost 7 bases, and 14 bases lay in between. Per the germline V gene, CDR1 is SGHRS and CDR2 is YFSETQ. The CDR3 contains 14 residues. The CDR3: CASSGGDGREKLFF. The CDR3 DNA reads TGCGCCAGCAGCGGGGGGGACGGGCGTGAAAAACTGTTTTTT.

The rearrangement joins TRBV6-1 to TRBJ2-1, with TRBD2 as a possible D gene (6 bases). Trimming cost V 6 bases and J 5 bases, with 17 bases left between them. The CDR3 is made up of 15 amino acids. Per germline, CDR1 MNHNS and CDR2 SASEGT. The CDR3 loop is CASRLTGGVNNEQFF. The DNA of the CDR3 is TGTGCCAGCAGATTAACCGGGGGAGTAAACAATGAGCAGTTCTTC.

The chain uses TRBV23-1 and TRBJ2-7; 8 bases line up with TRBD1. TRBV23-1 falls under the ORF class, with uncertain function. V lost 4 bases, J lost 4 bases, and 9 bases stayed unmatched. The CDR3 sequence is 15 residues long. The CDR3 sequence: CASSLPGQAQYEQYF. CDR3 DNA sequence: TGCGCCAGCAGTCTACCGGGACAGGCACAATACGAGCAGTACTTC.

V is TRBV28 and J is TRBJ1-1; D remains ambiguous. CDR3 length: 14 amino acids. Germline values: CDR1 MDHEN, CDR2 SYDVKM. V was pared by 10 bases and J by 0 bases, with 15 bases between. CDR3 residues: CATTLQNLNTEAFF. The CDR3, as DNA: TGTGCCACCACGCTTCAGAACCTGAACACTGAAGCTTTCTTT.

This sequence joins TRBV7-2 and TRBJ1-1; no clear D gene. CDR1 and CDR2 (germline): SGHTA, FQGNSA. Trimming took 6 bases from V and 6 from J, leaving 17 bases between them. This CDR3 comprises 14 residues. Here the CDR3 reads CASSSSLLVAEAFF. CDR3 DNA sequence: TGTGCCAGCAGTTCCTCACTCCTAGTCGCTGAAGCTTTCTTT.

This chain links TRBV30 with TRBJ2-5, with TRBD2 matching over 8 bases. The CDR3 is 13 amino acids. Trimming cost V 8 bases and J 7 bases; bases outside gene matches: 12. Germline loops: CDR1 GTSNPN, CDR2 SVGIG (reference sequence). In DNA, the CDR3 is TGTGCCCGGGGGGGCACTGTGTCGGGGACCCAGTACTTC. Its translation is CARGGTVSGTQYF.

The rearrangement links TRBV30 to TRBJ2-1, with 10 bases fitting TRBD2. This CDR3 contains 13 residues. V gave up 3 bases and J gave up 10 bases; unmatched junction bases: 6. Germline V gives CDR1 GTSNPN, CDR2 SVGIG (reference sequence). The DNA of the CDR3 is TGTGCCTGGAGGGAGACTAGCGGGCCCGAGCAGTTCTTC. It translates to CAWRETSGPEQFF.

The J gene is TRBJ1-4, the V gene TRBV6-5; 8 bases fit TRBD1. The CDR3 sequence is 15 residues long. V shed 2 bases and J 7 bases; nucleotides not matched to a gene: 6. Per germline, CDR1 MNHEY and CDR2 SVGAGI. CDR3 in DNA: TGTGCCAGCAGTTACCTTGGACAGGGTGGTGAAAAACTGTTTTTT. Its translation is CASSYLGQGGEKLFF.